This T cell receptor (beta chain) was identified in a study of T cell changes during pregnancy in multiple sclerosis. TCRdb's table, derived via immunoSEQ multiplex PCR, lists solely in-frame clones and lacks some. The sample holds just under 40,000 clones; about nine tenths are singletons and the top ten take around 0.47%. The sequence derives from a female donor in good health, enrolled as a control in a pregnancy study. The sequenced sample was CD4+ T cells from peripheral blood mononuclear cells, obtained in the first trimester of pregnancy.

The CDR3 bases are TGTGCCAGCAGCACCGGGACAGGGGTCGCCGAGCAGTACTTC. It is translated as CASSTGTGVAEQYF. V is TRBV6-5 and J is TRBJ2-7, with TRBD1 identical over 10 bases. Germline V gene data show CDR1 as MNHEY and CDR2 as SVGAGI. The CDR3 sequence is 14 residues long. Losses at the gene ends were 6 bases for V and 6 bases for J; bases not matched to a gene: 8.